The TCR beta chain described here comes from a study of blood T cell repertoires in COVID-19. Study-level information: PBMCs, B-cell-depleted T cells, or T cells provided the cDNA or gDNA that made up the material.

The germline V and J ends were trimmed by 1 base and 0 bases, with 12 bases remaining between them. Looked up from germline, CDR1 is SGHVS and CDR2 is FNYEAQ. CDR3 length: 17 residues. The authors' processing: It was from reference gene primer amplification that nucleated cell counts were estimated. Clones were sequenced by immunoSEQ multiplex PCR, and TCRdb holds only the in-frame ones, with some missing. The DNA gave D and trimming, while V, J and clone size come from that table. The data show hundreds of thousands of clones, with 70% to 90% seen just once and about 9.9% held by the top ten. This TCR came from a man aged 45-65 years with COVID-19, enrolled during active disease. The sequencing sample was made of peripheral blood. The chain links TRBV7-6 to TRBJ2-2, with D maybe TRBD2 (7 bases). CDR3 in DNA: TGTGCCAGCAGCTTAGTGGGGGGGCTAGCGAACACCGGGGAGCTGTTTTTT. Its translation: CASSLVGGLANTGELFF.